This T cell receptor (beta chain) was captured by sequencing in a study of blood T cell repertoires in COVID-19. Study context: Acute-phase and convalescent COVID-19 samples originated in the United States, Italy and Spain. In each case, the material was cDNA or gDNA derived from T cells, B-cell-depleted T cells, or PBMCs.

Source study methods: Counts of nucleated cells, estimated from reference gene primer amplification, were obtained. Produced via immunoSEQ multiplex PCR; TCRdb's table is partial and in-frame only. The V and J calls and clone size were taken over from that table, and D and trimming were inferred from the DNA. In the table there are 99,000 or so clones, over 75% of which are singletons. The CDR3 spans 17 residues. Looked up from germline, CDR1 is GTSNPN and CDR2 is SVGIG (reference sequence). V was clipped by 0 bases and J by 3 bases; unmatched bases: 5. This sequence was found in a man aged 45-65 years with acute or convalescent COVID-19. The sample comprised peripheral blood. The chain carries TRBV30 and TRBJ2-2; 12 nucleotides line up with TRBD1. The CDR3 DNA follows: TGTGCCTGGAGTGTACTGGGACAGGGGGCGCACACCGGGGAGCTGTTTTTT. It translates to CAWSVLGQGAHTGELFF. Full variable domain (remainder filled in from reference TRBV30 and TRBJ2-2): SQTIHQWPATLVQPVGSPLSLECTVEGTSNPNLYWYRQAAGRGLQLLFYSVGIGQISSEVPQNLSASRPQDRQFILSSKKLLLSDSGFYLCAWSVLGQGAHTGELFFGEGSRLTVL.